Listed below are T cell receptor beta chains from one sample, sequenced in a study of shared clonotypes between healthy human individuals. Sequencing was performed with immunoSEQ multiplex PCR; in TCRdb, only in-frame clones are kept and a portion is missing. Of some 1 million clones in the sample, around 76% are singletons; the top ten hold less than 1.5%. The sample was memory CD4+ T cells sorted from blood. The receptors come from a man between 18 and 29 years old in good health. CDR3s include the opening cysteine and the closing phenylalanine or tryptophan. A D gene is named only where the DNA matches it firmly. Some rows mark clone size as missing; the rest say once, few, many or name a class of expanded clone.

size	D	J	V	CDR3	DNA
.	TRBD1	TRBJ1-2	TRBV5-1	CASSSEQGRGYTF	TGCGCCAGCAGCTCAGAACAGGGGAGGGGCTACACCTTC
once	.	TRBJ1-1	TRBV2	CASSEDRRNTEAFF	TGTGCCAGCAGTGAAGACAGGAGAAACACTGAAGCTTTCTTT
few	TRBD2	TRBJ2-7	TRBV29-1	CSVEYGGSEQYF	TGCAGCGTTGAATACGGGGGGAGCGAGCAGTACTTC
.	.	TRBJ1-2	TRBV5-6	CASSKNDRSSGYTF	TGTGCCAGCAGCAAAAATGACAGATCAAGCGGCTACACCTTC
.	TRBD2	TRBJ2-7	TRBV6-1	CASSASGGPQQYF	TGTGCCAGCAGTGCCAGCGGGGGGCCTCAACAGTACTTC
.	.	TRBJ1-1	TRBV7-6	CASSLMGATEAFF	TGTGCCAGCAGCTTAATGGGGGCCACTGAAGCTTTCTTT
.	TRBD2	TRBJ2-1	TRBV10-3	CAIRTGTSGSDEQFF	TGTGCCATCAGGACCGGGACTAGCGGGAGTGATGAGCAGTTCTTC
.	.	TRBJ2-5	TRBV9	CASSAGTGGGQETQYF	TGTGCCAGCAGCGCGGGGACGGGGGGCGGCCAAGAGACCCAGTACTTC
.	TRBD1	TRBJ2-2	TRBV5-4	CASTSPGTDTGELFF	TGTGCCAGCACCAGCCCGGGGACAGACACCGGGGAGCTGTTTTTT
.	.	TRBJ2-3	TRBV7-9	CASSLGGTSTDTQYF	TGTGCCAGCAGCTTAGGAGGGACCAGCACAGATACGCAGTATTTT
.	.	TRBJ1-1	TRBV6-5	CASSYSRQGNTEAFF	TGTGCCAGCAGTTACTCGCGGCAGGGGAACACTGAAGCTTTCTTT
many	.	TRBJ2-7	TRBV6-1	CASNEPTYEQYF	TGTGCCAGCAACGAACCTACCTACGAGCAGTACTTC
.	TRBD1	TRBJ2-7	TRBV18	CASGAGTGAYEQYF	TGTGCCAGCGGGGCCGGGACAGGCGCCTACGAGCAGTACTTC
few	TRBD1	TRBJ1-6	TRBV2	CASGTGNSPLHF	TGTGCCAGCGGGACAGGAAATTCACCCCTCCACTTT
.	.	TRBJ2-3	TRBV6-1	CASMGGYPTDTQYF	TGTGCCAGCATGGGGGGTTACCCCACAGATACGCAGTATTTT
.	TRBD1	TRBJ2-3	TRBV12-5	CASGAGGFATDTQYF	TGTGCTAGTGGTGCAGGGGGCTTTGCCACAGATACGCAGTATTTT
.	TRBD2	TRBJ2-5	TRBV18	CASSPTSGATGETQYF	TGTGCCAGCTCACCGACTAGCGGGGCCACCGGAGAGACCCAGTACTTC
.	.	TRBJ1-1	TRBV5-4	CASSSGQAIPEAFF	TGTGCCAGCAGCAGTGGGCAGGCTATACCTGAAGCTTTCTTT
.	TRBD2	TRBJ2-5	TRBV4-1	CASSPGLETKTQYF	TGCGCCAGCAGTCCCGGACTAGAAACAAAGACCCAGTACTTC
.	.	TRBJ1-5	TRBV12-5	CARNVGSNINQPQHF	TGTGCTAGGAACGTCGGGTCCAACATTAATCAGCCCCAGCATTTT
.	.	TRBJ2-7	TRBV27	CASSAAGQVEQYF	TGTGCCAGCAGTGCGGCGGGACAAGTCGAGCAGTACTTC
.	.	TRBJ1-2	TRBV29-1	CSVGGQGGIYGYTF	TGCAGCGTTGGGGGGCAGGGAGGCATCTATGGCTACACCTTC
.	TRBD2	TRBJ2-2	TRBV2	CASSGLAGAVIGTGELFF	TGTGCCAGCAGTGGACTAGCGGGGGCAGTAATAGGCACCGGGGAGCTGTTTTTT
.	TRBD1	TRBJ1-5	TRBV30	CAWSLGQGDQPQHF	TGTGCCTGGAGTCTCGGACAGGGAGATCAGCCCCAGCATTTT
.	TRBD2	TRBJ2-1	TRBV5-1	CASSLGTSGTNEQFF	TGCGCCAGCAGCTTAGGGACTAGCGGGACGAATGAGCAGTTCTTC
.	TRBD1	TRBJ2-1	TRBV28	CASSSRQGSYNEQFF	TGTGCCAGCAGTTCCCGACAGGGCTCCTACAATGAGCAGTTCTTC
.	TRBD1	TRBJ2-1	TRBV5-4	CASSLAPQGAPYNEQFF	TGTGCCAGCAGCCTGGCCCCACAGGGGGCGCCCTACAATGAGCAGTTCTTC
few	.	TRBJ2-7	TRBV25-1	CASSEFYEQYF	TGTGCCAGCAGTGAATTTTACGAGCAGTACTTC
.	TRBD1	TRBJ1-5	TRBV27	CASSSRGTATYSNQPQHF	TGTGCCAGCAGTTCTCGGGGGACAGCCACTTATAGCAATCAGCCCCAGCATTTT
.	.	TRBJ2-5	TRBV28	CASSHRVTGARREKETQYF	TGTGCCAGCAGTCATCGCGTAACAGGAGCCCGGCGTGAAAAGGAGACCCAGTACTTC
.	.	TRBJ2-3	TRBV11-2	CASSPRGSANRPDTQYF	TGTGCCAGCAGCCCCCGCGGTAGCGCTAATCGTCCAGATACGCAGTATTTT
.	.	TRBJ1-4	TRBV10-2	CASSERVATNEKLFF	TGCGCCAGCAGTGAGCGGGTTGCAACTAATGAAAAACTGTTTTTT
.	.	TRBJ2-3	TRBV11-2	CASSTGLGATQYF	TGTGCCAGCAGCACCGGATTAGGAGCAACGCAGTATTTT
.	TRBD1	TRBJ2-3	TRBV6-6	CASRQGADTQYF	TGTGCCAGCAGACAGGGGGCAGATACGCAGTATTTT
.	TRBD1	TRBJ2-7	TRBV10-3	CAIRRTGWVDEQYF	TGTGCCATCAGGAGGACAGGGTGGGTCGACGAGCAGTACTTC
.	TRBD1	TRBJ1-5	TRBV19	CASTTEGRGVNQPQHF	TGTGCCAGTACTACGGAGGGCAGGGGGGTCAATCAGCCCCAGCATTTT
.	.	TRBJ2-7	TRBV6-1	CATKGDSYEQYF	TGTGCCACCAAGGGGGATTCCTACGAGCAGTACTTC
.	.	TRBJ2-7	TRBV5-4	CASSLGGQTYEQYF	TGTGCCAGCAGCTTGGGCGGACAGACCTACGAGCAGTACTTC